This T cell receptor beta chain was profiled in a study of technical replicates of blood from a handful of donors. V was pared by 2 bases and J by 8 bases, with 7 bases of the junction left unmatched. The germline CDR1 and CDR2 sequences are GTSNPN and SVGIG (reference sequence). The CDR3 has 14 residues. This table comes from immunoSEQ multiplex PCR, and its TCRdb copy is limited to in-frame clones, with some not included. This sample has about 97,000 clones, with over 85% found just once. The chain uses TRBV30 and TRBJ2-1, with TRBD1 matching 9 bases. The sample consisted of T cells isolated from PBMCs. The TCR was taken from a human donor in good health. CDR3 DNA sequence: TGTGCCTGGAGTTTGACAGGGGGTATCGATGAGCAGTTCTTC. Translating it yields CAWSLTGGIDEQFF.